This is a list of T cell receptor beta chains from one sample in a study of blood T cell repertoires in COVID-19. This table comes from immunoSEQ multiplex PCR, and its TCRdb copy is limited to in-frame clones, with some not included. The repertoire holds roughly 230,000 clones, with roughly 86% as singletons. The sequencing sample was made of PBMCs or T cells enriched from blood (not recorded which). These receptors were collected from a woman aged 25 to 39 with acute COVID-19. Both conserved end residues are part of each CDR3. The D gene is left open where the match is weak. Size tells how often a clone was seen (once, few, many) or the class of an expanded clone, and some rows leave it out.

>TRBD1|TRBJ2-6|.|TRBV9
CASSAPTGLNSGANVLTF
TGTGCCAGCAGCGCCCCGACAGGGTTGAACTCTGGGGCCAACGTCCTGACTTTC
>.|TRBJ1-1|.|TRBV2
CASSDDRNTEAFF
TGTGCCAGCAGTGACGACAGGAACACTGAAGCTTTCTTT
>.|TRBJ2-7|once|TRBV7-9
CASTVAGPYEQYF
TGTGCCAGCACCGTGGCGGGGCCCTACGAGCAGTACTTC
>.|TRBJ2-2|.|TRBV19
CASSIWQLNTGELFF
TGTGCCAGTAGTATTTGGCAGTTGAACACCGGGGAGCTGTTTTTT
>TRBD1|TRBJ1-2|.|TRBV10-3
CAISESEQGYYGYTF
TGTGCCATCAGTGAGTCAGAACAGGGGTACTATGGCTACACCTTC
>.|TRBJ2-3|.|TRBV13
CASSPNSPDTQYF
TGTGCCAGCAGCCCTAATTCCCCAGATACGCAGTATTTT
>.|TRBJ2-7|.|TRBV7-2
CASWVLAAGPHEQYF
TGTGCCAGCTGGGTTTTGGCGGCAGGGCCCCACGAGCAGTACTTC
>.|TRBJ1-2|.|TRBV7-9
CASTLSSGINYGYTF
TGTGCCAGCACCCTGAGTTCAGGGATAAACTATGGCTACACCTTC
>.|TRBJ1-1|.|TRBV11-1
CASSLNRVTEAFF
TGTGCCAGCAGCTTAAACAGGGTCACTGAAGCTTTCTTT
>.|TRBJ1-2|.|TRBV10-1
CASSDSPNYGYTF
TGCGCCAGCAGTGACAGTCCTAACTATGGCTACACCTTC
>.|TRBJ2-2|few|TRBV4-3
CASSFNPNTGELFF
TGCGCCAGCAGTTTTAATCCGAACACCGGGGAGCTGTTTTTT
>.|TRBJ2-3|few|TRBV2
CASGQQGYTQYF
TGTGCCAGCGGCCAGCAGGGTTATACGCAGTATTTT
>TRBD1|TRBJ1-1|once|TRBV30
CAWSNIRQGALNTEAFF
TGTGCCTGGAGTAACATTCGACAGGGGGCTCTGAACACTGAAGCTTTCTTT